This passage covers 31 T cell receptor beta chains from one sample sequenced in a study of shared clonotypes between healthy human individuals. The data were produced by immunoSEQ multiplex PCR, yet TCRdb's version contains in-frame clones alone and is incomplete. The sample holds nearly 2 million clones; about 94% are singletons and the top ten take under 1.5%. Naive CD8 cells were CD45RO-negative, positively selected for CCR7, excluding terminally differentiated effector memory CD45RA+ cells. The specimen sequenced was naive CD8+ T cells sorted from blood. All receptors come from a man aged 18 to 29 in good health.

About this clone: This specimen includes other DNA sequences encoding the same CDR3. The CDR3 loop is CSVAGNTGELFF. The CDR3 DNA reads as TGCAGCGTTGCAGGAAACACCGGGGAGCTGTTTTTT. The rearrangement joins TRBV29-1 to TRBJ2-2; D is unclear. Trimming took 4 bases from V and 2 from J, leaving 5 bases between them. Germline lookup yields CDR1 SQVTM and CDR2 ANQGSEA. The CDR3 is 12 residues long.

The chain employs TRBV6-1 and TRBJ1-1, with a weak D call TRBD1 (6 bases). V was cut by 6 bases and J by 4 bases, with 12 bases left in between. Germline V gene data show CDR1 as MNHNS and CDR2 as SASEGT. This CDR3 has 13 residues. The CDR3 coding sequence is TGTGCCAGCAGGTACAGGGCTGTCACTGAAGCTTTCTTT. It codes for CASRYRAVTEAFF.

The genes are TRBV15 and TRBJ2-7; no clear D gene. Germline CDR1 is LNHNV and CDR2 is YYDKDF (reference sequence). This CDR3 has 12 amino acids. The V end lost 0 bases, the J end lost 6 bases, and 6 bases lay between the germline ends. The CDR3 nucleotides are TGTGCCACCAGCAGAGAGGGTTTCGAGCAGTACTTC. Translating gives CATSREGFEQYF.

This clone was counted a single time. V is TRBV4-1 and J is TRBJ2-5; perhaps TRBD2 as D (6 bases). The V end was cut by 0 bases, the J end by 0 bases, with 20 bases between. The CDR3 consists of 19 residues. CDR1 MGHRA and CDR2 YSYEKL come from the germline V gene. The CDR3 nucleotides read TGCGCCAGCAGCCAAGATTGGCTAGCGAGTCTTGAAAACCAAGAGACCCAGTACTTC. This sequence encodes CASSQDWLASLENQETQYF.

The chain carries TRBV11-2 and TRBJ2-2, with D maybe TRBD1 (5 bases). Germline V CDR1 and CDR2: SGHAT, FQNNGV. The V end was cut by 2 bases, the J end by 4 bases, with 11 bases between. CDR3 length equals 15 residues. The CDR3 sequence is CASSLPGLGTGELFF. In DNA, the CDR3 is TGTGCCAGCAGCTTACCAGGGTTGGGCACCGGGGAGCTGTTTTTT.

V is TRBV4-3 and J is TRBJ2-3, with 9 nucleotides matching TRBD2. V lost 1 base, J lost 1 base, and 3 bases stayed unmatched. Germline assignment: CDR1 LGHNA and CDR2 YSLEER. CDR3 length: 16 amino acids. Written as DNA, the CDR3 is TGCGCCAGCAGCCAAGGGACTAGCGCCGGCACAGATACGCAGTATTTT. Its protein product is CASSQGTSAGTDTQYF.

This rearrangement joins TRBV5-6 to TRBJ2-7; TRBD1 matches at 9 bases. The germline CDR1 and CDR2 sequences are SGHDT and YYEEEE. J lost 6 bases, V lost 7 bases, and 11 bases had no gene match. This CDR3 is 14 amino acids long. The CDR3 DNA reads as TGTGCCAGCCGAACGGGACAGGGTATTCTCGAGCAGTACTTC. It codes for CASRTGQGILEQYF.

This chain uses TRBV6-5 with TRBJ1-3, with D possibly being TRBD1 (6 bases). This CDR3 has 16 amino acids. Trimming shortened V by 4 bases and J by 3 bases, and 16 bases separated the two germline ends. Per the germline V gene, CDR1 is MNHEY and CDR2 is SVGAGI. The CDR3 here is CASSSYEGEYGNTIYF. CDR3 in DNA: TGTGCCAGCAGTTCTTACGAGGGGGAATATGGAAACACCATATATTTT.

CDR3 residues: CASRDNLGERGYTF. Written as DNA, the CDR3 is TGTGCCAGCAGGGATAACTTGGGGGAAAGGGGCTACACCTTC. The genes are TRBV9 and TRBJ1-2, with D possibly matching TRBD1 (5 bases). From germline, CDR1 is SGDLS and CDR2 YYNGEE. The length of the CDR3 is 14 residues. With 5 bases removed from V and 8 bases from J, the gap between germline ends came to 19 bases.

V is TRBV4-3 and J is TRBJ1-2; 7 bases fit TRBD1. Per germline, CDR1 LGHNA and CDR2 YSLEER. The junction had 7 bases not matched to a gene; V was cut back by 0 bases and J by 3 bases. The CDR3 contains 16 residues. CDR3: CASSQDIPQGDYGYTF. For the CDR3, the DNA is TGCGCCAGCAGCCAAGACATACCCCAGGGGGACTATGGCTACACCTTC.

This CDR3 is CASSFEGSNRELFF. CDR3 nucleotide sequence: TGTGCCAGCAGCTTCGAGGGATCGAATCGGGAGCTGTTTTTT. The V and J genes are TRBV5-6 and TRBJ2-2; perhaps TRBD2 as D (5 bases). Germline V gene data show CDR1 as SGHDT and CDR2 as YYEEEE. V was cut by 2 bases and J by 9 bases, with 14 bases left in between. The CDR3 sequence is 14 residues long. The full variable domain, its missing parts supplied by reference TRBV5-6 and TRBJ2-2, is DAGVTQSPTHLIKTRGQQVTLRCSPKSGHDTVSWYQQALGQGPQFIFQYYEEEERQRGNFPDRFSGHQFPNYSSELNVNALLLGDSALYLCASSFEGSNRELFFGEGSRLTVL.

Here the CDR3 reads CSATGGGHADTQYF. The CDR3 DNA reads as TGCAGCGCCACCGGGGGGGGTCACGCAGATACGCAGTATTTT. The chain couples TRBV29-1 to TRBJ2-3, with 8 bases identical to TRBD2. Germline CDR1 and CDR2: SQVTM and ANQGSEA. The CDR3 has 14 amino acids. J gave up 4 bases and V 7 bases, and 10 bases lay outside the gene matches.

CDR3 sequence reads: CASSLAPDRAISSGANVLTF. CDR3 in DNA: TGCGCCAGCAGCTTGGCCCCGGACAGGGCCATTTCCTCTGGGGCCAACGTCCTGACTTTC. The chain links TRBV5-1 to TRBJ2-6, with TRBD1 matching over 8 bases. The germline V gene encodes CDR1 SGHRS and CDR2 YFSETQ. This CDR3 is 20 amino acids long. V lost 0 bases to trimming and J lost 0 bases; unmatched junction nucleotides: 11.

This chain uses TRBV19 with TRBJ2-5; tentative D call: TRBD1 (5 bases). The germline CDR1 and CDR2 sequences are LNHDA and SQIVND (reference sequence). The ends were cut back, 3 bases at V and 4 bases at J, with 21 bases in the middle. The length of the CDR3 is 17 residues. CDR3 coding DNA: TGTGCCAGTAGTATGGCACTTGGGGTCGGACAAGGAGAGACCCAGTACTTC. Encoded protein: CASSMALGVGQGETQYF. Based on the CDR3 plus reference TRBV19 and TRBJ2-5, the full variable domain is DGGITQSPKYLFRKEGQNVTLSCEQNLNHDAMYWYRQDPGQGLRLIYYSQIVNDFQKGDIAEGYSVSREKKESFPLTVTSAQKNPTAFYLCASSMALGVGQGETQYFGPGTRLLVL.

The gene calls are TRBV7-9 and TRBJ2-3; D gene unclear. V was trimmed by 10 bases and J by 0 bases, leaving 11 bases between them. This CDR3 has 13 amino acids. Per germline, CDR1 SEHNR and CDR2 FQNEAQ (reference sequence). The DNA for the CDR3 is TGTGCCACCACTGGGCCCAGCACAGATACGCAGTATTTT. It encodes CATTGPSTDTQYF.

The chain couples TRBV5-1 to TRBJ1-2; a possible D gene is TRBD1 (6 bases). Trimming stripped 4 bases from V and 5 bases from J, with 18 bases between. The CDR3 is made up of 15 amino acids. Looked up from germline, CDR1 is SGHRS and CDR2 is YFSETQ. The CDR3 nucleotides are TGCGCCAGCAGCCCGGACGGGGCCCAGGGGTATGGCTACACCTTC. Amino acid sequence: CASSPDGAQGYGYTF.

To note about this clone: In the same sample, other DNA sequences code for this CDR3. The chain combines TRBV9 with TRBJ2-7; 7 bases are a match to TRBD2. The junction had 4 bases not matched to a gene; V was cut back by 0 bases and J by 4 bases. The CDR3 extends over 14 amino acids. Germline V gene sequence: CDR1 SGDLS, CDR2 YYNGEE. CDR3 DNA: TGTGCCAGCAGCGTAGGGGTACTAGCGTACGAGCAGTACTTC. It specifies CASSVGVLAYEQYF.

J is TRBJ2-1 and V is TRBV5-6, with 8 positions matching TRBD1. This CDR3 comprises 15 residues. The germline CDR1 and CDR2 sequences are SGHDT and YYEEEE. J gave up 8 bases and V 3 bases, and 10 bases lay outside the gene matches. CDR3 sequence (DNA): TGTGCCAGCAGCTCCGGGACAGGAGGGATAGATGAGCAGTTCTTC. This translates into CASSSGTGGIDEQFF.

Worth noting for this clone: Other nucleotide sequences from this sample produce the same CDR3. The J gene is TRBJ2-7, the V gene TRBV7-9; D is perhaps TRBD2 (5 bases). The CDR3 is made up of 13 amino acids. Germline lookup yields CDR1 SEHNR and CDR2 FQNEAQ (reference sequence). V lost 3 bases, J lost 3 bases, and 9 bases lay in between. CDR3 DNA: TGTGCCAGCAGCTTTGGGGAGAGCTACGAGCAGTACTTC. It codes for CASSFGESYEQYF.

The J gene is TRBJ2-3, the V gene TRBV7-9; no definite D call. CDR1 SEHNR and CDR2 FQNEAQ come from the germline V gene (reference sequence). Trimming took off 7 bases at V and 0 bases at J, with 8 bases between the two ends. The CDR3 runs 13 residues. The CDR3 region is CASIGFSTDTQYF. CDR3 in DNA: TGTGCCAGCATCGGGTTTAGCACAGATACGCAGTATTTT. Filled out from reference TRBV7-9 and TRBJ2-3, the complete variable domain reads DTGVSQNPRHKITKRGQNVTFRCDPISEHNRLYWYRQTLGQGPEFLTYFQNEAQLEKSRLLSDRFSAERPKGSFSTLEIQRTEQGDSAMYLCASIGFSTDTQYFGPGTRLTVL.

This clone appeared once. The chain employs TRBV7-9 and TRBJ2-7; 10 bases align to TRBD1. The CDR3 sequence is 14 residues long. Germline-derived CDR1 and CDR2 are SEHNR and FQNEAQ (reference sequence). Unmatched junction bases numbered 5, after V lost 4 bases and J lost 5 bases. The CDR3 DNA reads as TGTGCCAGCAGCTCGCCGGGACAGGGGAACGAGCAGTACTTC. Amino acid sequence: CASSSPGQGNEQYF.

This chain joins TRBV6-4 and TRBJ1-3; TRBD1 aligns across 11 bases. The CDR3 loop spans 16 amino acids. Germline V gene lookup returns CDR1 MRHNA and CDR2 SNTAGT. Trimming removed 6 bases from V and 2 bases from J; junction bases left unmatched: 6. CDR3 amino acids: CASRGTGGRTGNTIYF. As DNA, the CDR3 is TGTGCCAGCAGGGGGACAGGGGGTCGGACTGGAAACACCATATATTTT.

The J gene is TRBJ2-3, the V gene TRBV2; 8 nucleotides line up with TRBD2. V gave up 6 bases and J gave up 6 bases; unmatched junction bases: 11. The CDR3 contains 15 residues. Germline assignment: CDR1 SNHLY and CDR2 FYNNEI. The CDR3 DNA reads TGTGCCAGCAGCTCCCAGTGGCTAGCGGGTGATACGCAGTATTTT. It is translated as CASSSQWLAGDTQYF.

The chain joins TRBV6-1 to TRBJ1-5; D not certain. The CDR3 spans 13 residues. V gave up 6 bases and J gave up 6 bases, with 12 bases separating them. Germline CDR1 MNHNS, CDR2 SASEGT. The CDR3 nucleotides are TGTGCCAGCAGCCGCGGTGGGATTCAGCCCCAGCATTTT. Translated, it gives CASSRGGIQPQHF.

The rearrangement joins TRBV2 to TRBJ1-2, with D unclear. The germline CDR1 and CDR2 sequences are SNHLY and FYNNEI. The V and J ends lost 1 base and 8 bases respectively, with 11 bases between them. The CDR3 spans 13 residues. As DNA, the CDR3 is TGTGCCAGCAGTGAAGAGAGGTGGTGGGGCTACACCTTC. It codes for CASSEERWWGYTF.

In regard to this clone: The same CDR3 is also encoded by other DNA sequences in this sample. The CDR3 reads CASSSLTDTQYF. The DNA of the CDR3 is TGTGCCAGCAGCTCGTTGACAGATACGCAGTATTTT. The chain links TRBV5-4 to TRBJ2-3; D is ambiguous. Trimming took 3 bases from V and 3 from J, leaving 5 bases between them. The germline CDR1 and CDR2 sequences are SGHNT and YYREEE (reference sequence). This CDR3 spans 12 amino acids.

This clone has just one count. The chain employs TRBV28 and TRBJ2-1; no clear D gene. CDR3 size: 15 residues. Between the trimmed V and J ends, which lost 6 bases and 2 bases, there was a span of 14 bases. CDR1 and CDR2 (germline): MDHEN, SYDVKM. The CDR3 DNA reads TGTGCCAGCAGACTTACGGCCGTCACCTACAATGAGCAGTTCTTC. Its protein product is CASRLTAVTYNEQFF.

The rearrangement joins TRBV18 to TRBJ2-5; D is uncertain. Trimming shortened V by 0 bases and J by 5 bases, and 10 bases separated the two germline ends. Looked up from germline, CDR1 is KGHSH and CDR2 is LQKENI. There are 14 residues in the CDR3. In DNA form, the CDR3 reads TGTGCCAGCTCACCACCGGGCCCCATGGAGACCCAGTACTTC. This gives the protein CASSPPGPMETQYF.

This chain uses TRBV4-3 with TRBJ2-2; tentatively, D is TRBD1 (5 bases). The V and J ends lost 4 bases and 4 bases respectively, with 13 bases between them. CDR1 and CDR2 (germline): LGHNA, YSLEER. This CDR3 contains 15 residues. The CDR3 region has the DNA TGCGCCAGCAGCCCAGGACACGCAGGCACCGGGGAGCTGTTTTTT. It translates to CASSPGHAGTGELFF.

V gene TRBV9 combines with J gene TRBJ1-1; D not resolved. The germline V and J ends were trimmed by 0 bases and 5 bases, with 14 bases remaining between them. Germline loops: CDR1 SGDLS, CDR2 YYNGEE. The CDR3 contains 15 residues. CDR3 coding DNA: TGTGCCAGCAGCGTAGCCGCCTCGGGATATACTGAAGCTTTCTTT. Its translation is CASSVAASGYTEAFF.

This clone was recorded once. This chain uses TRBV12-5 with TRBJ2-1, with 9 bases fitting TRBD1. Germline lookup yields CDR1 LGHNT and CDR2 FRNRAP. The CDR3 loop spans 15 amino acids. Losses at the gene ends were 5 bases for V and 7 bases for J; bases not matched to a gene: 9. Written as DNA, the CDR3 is TGTGCTAGTGGTCAAGGACAGGGGAGAGGGAATGAGCAGTTCTTC. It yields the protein CASGQGQGRGNEQFF.